Listed below are T cell receptor beta chains from one sample, sequenced in a study of T cells in Graves' hyperthyroidism and ophthalmopathy. Each CDR3 protein is one row after TCRdb ran MiXCR on the multiplex PCR reads. This table has fewer than 700,000 distinct CDR3 sequences, 15% to 20% appearing once. The sample consisted of blood. The receptors originated from a young woman with Graves' hyperthyroidism. CDR3s include the opening cysteine and the closing phenylalanine or tryptophan. Each record gives: clone size, J gene, CDR3 length, V gene, D gene, CDR3 protein, CDR3 DNA. D genes are given only for firm matches. The size entry is marked missing in some rows and otherwise reads once, few, many or a size class.

clone size: many; J gene: TRBJ1-2; CDR3 length: 14; V gene: TRBV3-1; D gene: TRBD1; CDR3 protein: CASSQVDRGYGYTF; CDR3 DNA: TGTGCCAGCAGCCAAGTCGACAGGGGCTATGGCTACACCTTC
clone size: many; J gene: TRBJ2-1; CDR3 length: 13; V gene: TRBV2; D gene: .; CDR3 protein: CASSDGPANEQFF; CDR3 DNA: TGTGCCAGCAGTGATGGTCCCGCTAATGAGCAGTTCTTC
clone size: many; J gene: TRBJ2-3; CDR3 length: 16; V gene: TRBV5-8; D gene: .; CDR3 protein: CASSFLGRDSTDTQYF; CDR3 DNA: TGTGCCAGCAGCTTCCTCGGTCGAGATAGCACAGATACGCAGTATTTT
clone size: once; J gene: TRBJ2-3; CDR3 length: 16; V gene: TRBV12-3/TRBV12-4; D gene: .; CDR3 protein: CASSIGPAGSTDTQYF; CDR3 DNA: TGTGCCAGCAGTATAGGACCGGCGGGAAGCACAGATACGCAGTATTTT
clone size: few; J gene: TRBJ2-2; CDR3 length: 14; V gene: TRBV19; D gene: TRBD2; CDR3 protein: CASRLATNTGELFF; CDR3 DNA: TGTGCCAGTAGACTAGCGACGAACACCGGGGAGCTGTTTTTT
clone size: few; J gene: TRBJ1-5; CDR3 length: 19; V gene: TRBV19; D gene: TRBD1; CDR3 protein: CASSIQGDRGLYSNQPQHF; CDR3 DNA: TGTGCCAGTAGTATACAGGGGGACAGGGGGCTTTATAGCAATCAGCCCCAGCATTTT
clone size: few; J gene: TRBJ1-6; CDR3 length: 16; V gene: TRBV20-1; D gene: .; CDR3 protein: CSATVTNTRGDSPLHF; CDR3 DNA: TGCAGTGCAACCGTTACTAACACAAGAGGGGATTCACCCCTCCACTTT
clone size: many; J gene: TRBJ2-5; CDR3 length: 14; V gene: TRBV10-3; D gene: .; CDR3 protein: CAISDPLGQETQYF; CDR3 DNA: TGTGCCATCAGTGACCCTCTAGGTCAAGAGACCCAGTACTTC
clone size: many; J gene: TRBJ2-3; CDR3 length: 13; V gene: TRBV12-3/TRBV12-4; D gene: .; CDR3 protein: CASSLDVADTQYF; CDR3 DNA: TGTGCCAGCAGTTTAGACGTCGCAGATACGCAGTATTTT
clone size: .; J gene: TRBJ1-1; CDR3 length: 16; V gene: TRBV18; D gene: .; CDR3 protein: CASSPLSGIGNTEAFF; CDR3 DNA: TGTGCCAGCTCACCTCTATCTGGAATTGGGAACACTGAAGCTTTCTTT
clone size: many; J gene: TRBJ2-5; CDR3 length: 17; V gene: TRBV12-3/TRBV12-4; D gene: .; CDR3 protein: CASSLLKGTDLQETQYF; CDR3 DNA: TGTGCCAGCAGTTTATTAAAGGGGACGGACTTACAAGAGACCCAGTACTTC
clone size: few; J gene: TRBJ2-1; CDR3 length: 16; V gene: TRBV29-1; D gene: TRBD2; CDR3 protein: CSAPKLAGSTYNEQFF; CDR3 DNA: TGCAGCGCACCCAAACTAGCGGGCTCCACCTACAATGAGCAGTTCTTC
clone size: .; J gene: TRBJ2-2; CDR3 length: 15; V gene: TRBV10-3; D gene: .; CDR3 protein: CAISEGGGNTGELFF; CDR3 DNA: TGTGCCATCAGTGAGGGAGGAGGTAACACCGGGGAGCTGTTTTTT
clone size: .; J gene: TRBJ2-7; CDR3 length: 13; V gene: TRBV6-1; D gene: .; CDR3 protein: CASSQIGTYEQYF; CDR3 DNA: TGTGCCAGCAGCCAGATTGGGACCTACGAGCAGTACTTC
clone size: many; J gene: TRBJ1-6; CDR3 length: 14; V gene: TRBV6-1; D gene: TRBD1; CDR3 protein: CASSYRTGRSPLHF; CDR3 DNA: TGTGCCAGCAGTTATCGGACAGGGCGGTCACCCCTCCACTTT
clone size: many; J gene: TRBJ1-5; CDR3 length: 15; V gene: TRBV2; D gene: .; CDR3 protein: CASSAVYREGQPQHF; CDR3 DNA: TGTGCCAGCAGCGCGGTCTACAGGGAAGGTCAGCCCCAGCATTTT
clone size: few; J gene: TRBJ1-3; CDR3 length: 15; V gene: TRBV12-3/TRBV12-4; D gene: .; CDR3 protein: CASSSWELTGNTIYF; CDR3 DNA: TGTGCCAGCAGTTCGTGGGAGCTGACCGGAAACACCATATATTTT
clone size: few; J gene: TRBJ2-7; CDR3 length: 13; V gene: TRBV7-9; D gene: .; CDR3 protein: CASSLFGVYEQYF; CDR3 DNA: TGTGCCAGCAGCTTATTCGGTGTCTACGAGCAGTACTTC
clone size: many; J gene: TRBJ2-2; CDR3 length: 14; V gene: TRBV24-1; D gene: TRBD1; CDR3 protein: CATRRTGVTGELFF; CDR3 DNA: TGTGCCACCAGAAGGACAGGGGTTACCGGGGAGCTGTTTTTT
clone size: many; J gene: TRBJ2-5; CDR3 length: 11; V gene: TRBV28; D gene: TRBD1; CDR3 protein: CASSLRQGKYF; CDR3 DNA: TGTGCCAGCAGTTTACGACAGGGAAAGTACTTC
clone size: many; J gene: TRBJ2-1; CDR3 length: 13; V gene: TRBV30; D gene: .; CDR3 protein: CAWSVRDWREQFF; CDR3 DNA: TGTGCCTGGAGTGTACGGGATTGGCGAGAGCAGTTCTTC
clone size: .; J gene: TRBJ2-7; CDR3 length: 15; V gene: TRBV5-5; D gene: .; CDR3 protein: CASSRGAGLGYEQYF; CDR3 DNA: TGTGCCAGCAGCCGGGGGGCGGGCCTGGGATACGAGCAGTACTTC
clone size: .; J gene: TRBJ2-7; CDR3 length: 16; V gene: TRBV18; D gene: .; CDR3 protein: CASSPSRGRTSYEQYF; CDR3 DNA: TGTGCCAGCTCACCAAGTCGTGGGAGGACCTCCTACGAGCAGTACTTC
clone size: many; J gene: TRBJ1-5; CDR3 length: 14; V gene: TRBV6-1; D gene: TRBD1; CDR3 protein: CASRGRQGNQPQHF; CDR3 DNA: TGTGCCAGCAGGGGTAGACAGGGGAATCAGCCCCAGCATTTT
clone size: many; J gene: TRBJ2-1; CDR3 length: 16; V gene: TRBV7-9; D gene: TRBD2; CDR3 protein: CASSSTLAGVGNEQFF; CDR3 DNA: TGTGCCAGCAGCTCGACACTAGCGGGAGTTGGGAATGAGCAGTTCTTC
clone size: few; J gene: TRBJ2-2; CDR3 length: 13; V gene: TRBV27; D gene: .; CDR3 protein: CASSKGYTGELFF; CDR3 DNA: TGTGCCAGCAGCAAAGGATACACCGGGGAGCTGTTTTTT
clone size: many; J gene: TRBJ2-3; CDR3 length: 15; V gene: TRBV5-1; D gene: TRBD1; CDR3 protein: CASSLEGRGRDTQYF; CDR3 DNA: TGCGCCAGCAGCTTGGAGGGCAGGGGGAGAGATACGCAGTATTTT
clone size: many; J gene: TRBJ1-5; CDR3 length: 14; V gene: TRBV7-8; D gene: .; CDR3 protein: CASSDQGGNQPQHF; CDR3 DNA: TGTGCCAGCAGCGACCAGGGAGGAAATCAGCCCCAGCATTTT
clone size: many; J gene: TRBJ2-7; CDR3 length: 14; V gene: TRBV2; D gene: .; CDR3 protein: CASSEVRVGYEQYF; CDR3 DNA: TGTGCCAGCAGTGAAGTGAGGGTCGGTTACGAGCAGTACTTC
clone size: many; J gene: TRBJ1-1; CDR3 length: 16; V gene: TRBV6-2/TRBV6-3; D gene: .; CDR3 protein: CASSPPLRDYNTEAFF; CDR3 DNA: TGTGCCAGCAGTCCGCCCCTAAGGGACTATAACACTGAAGCTTTCTTT
clone size: many; J gene: TRBJ1-2; CDR3 length: 13; V gene: TRBV29-1; D gene: .; CDR3 protein: CSVEGLRENGYTF; CDR3 DNA: TGCAGCGTTGAAGGTCTCAGGGAAAATGGCTACACCTTC
clone size: many; J gene: TRBJ1-5; CDR3 length: 15; V gene: TRBV28; D gene: TRBD1; CDR3 protein: CASSSHRGGNQPQHF; CDR3 DNA: TGTGCCAGCAGTTCCCACAGGGGAGGCAATCAGCCCCAGCATTTT
clone size: few; J gene: TRBJ2-1; CDR3 length: 15; V gene: TRBV9; D gene: TRBD2; CDR3 protein: CASNEGGSLMNEQFF; CDR3 DNA: TGTGCCAGCAATGAGGGCGGGAGTTTAATGAATGAGCAGTTCTTC
clone size: many; J gene: TRBJ1-1; CDR3 length: 15; V gene: TRBV28; D gene: .; CDR3 protein: CASRLFATGGTEAFF; CDR3 DNA: TGTGCCAGCAGGTTATTCGCGACGGGCGGCACTGAAGCTTTCTTT
clone size: many; J gene: TRBJ2-5; CDR3 length: 14; V gene: TRBV28; D gene: .; CDR3 protein: CASSSGQFQETQYF; CDR3 DNA: TGTGCCAGCAGTTCCGGACAGTTCCAAGAGACCCAGTACTTC
clone size: few; J gene: TRBJ2-7; CDR3 length: 16; V gene: TRBV6-2/TRBV6-3; D gene: TRBD2; CDR3 protein: CASRGLAGHPSYEQYF; CDR3 DNA: TGTGCCAGCAGGGGACTAGCGGGTCACCCATCTTACGAGCAGTACTTC
clone size: .; J gene: TRBJ1-3; CDR3 length: 14; V gene: TRBV20-1; D gene: .; CDR3 protein: CSARVGAVGNTIYF; CDR3 DNA: TGCAGTGCTAGAGTAGGAGCCGTCGGAAACACCATATATTTT
clone size: many; J gene: TRBJ2-3; CDR3 length: 18; V gene: TRBV15; D gene: TRBD2; CDR3 protein: CATSTPGSGRGDSDTQYF; CDR3 DNA: TGTGCCACCAGCACCCCGGGTAGCGGGAGGGGAGATTCAGATACGCAGTATTTT
clone size: .; J gene: TRBJ2-4; CDR3 length: 14; V gene: TRBV20-1; D gene: .; CDR3 protein: CSARDDRTFNIQYF; CDR3 DNA: TGCAGTGCTAGAGATGACCGTACTTTCAACATTCAGTACTTC
clone size: many; J gene: TRBJ2-2; CDR3 length: 15; V gene: TRBV12-5; D gene: .; CDR3 protein: CASGLTPTEGGELFF; CDR3 DNA: TGTGCTAGTGGTTTGACCCCGACTGAAGGAGGGGAGCTGTTTTTT
clone size: many; J gene: TRBJ2-1; CDR3 length: 15; V gene: TRBV28; D gene: TRBD2; CDR3 protein: CASSLGLAGEREQFF; CDR3 DNA: TGTGCCAGCAGTTTGGGACTAGCGGGAGAACGCGAGCAGTTCTTC
clone size: few; J gene: TRBJ2-1; CDR3 length: 17; V gene: TRBV6-1; D gene: TRBD2; CDR3 protein: CASRPGTSGRGIDEQFF; CDR3 DNA: TGTGCCAGCAGACCCGGGACTAGCGGGAGAGGGATAGATGAGCAGTTCTTC